This TCR beta chain emerged from a study of cytomegalovirus exposure and HLA in healthy donors. Study results and caveats: A missense variant in DCLRE1C was later tied to TCR beta V- and J-gene trimming. The listing of roughly 160 TCR beta chains classed them as cytomegalovirus-associated.

Germline loops: CDR1 LNHDA, CDR2 SQIVND (reference sequence). The CDR3 length is 14 residues. Trimming removed 7 bases from V and 1 base from J, with 14 bases in between. The PCR made use of 60 Vbeta and 13 Jbeta primers. The repertoire was sequenced with immunoSEQ multiplex PCR; TCRdb's copy has only in-frame clones and lacks some. The sample comprises roughly 120,000 clones, roughly two thirds of which are singletons, and roughly 1.6% rests with the top ten. Though nominally healthy at sampling, donors likely had unrecorded immune exposures. On this clone: Its specificity is not known.

The TCR was taken from a man in his thirties or forties in good health and CMV-seropositive. Sequencing was performed on PBMCs. The gene calls are TRBV19 and TRBJ2-7, with D perhaps TRBD2 (6 bases). The CDR3 bases are TGTGCCAGTACCCCCGGGGGAAGGTCCTACGAGCAGTACTTC. It translates to CASTPGGRSYEQYF.